The clone carrying this TCR beta chain was seen once. What it binds is not known. This record belongs to a study of OX40 agonist ivuxolimab in advanced cancers. Study as a whole: People in dose escalation had one of these cancers: hepatocellular carcinoma, melanoma, renal cell or head and neck cancer. Participants averaged approximately 65 years of age (range roughly 23 to 79) and were around 85% male. Eligibility admitted prior anti-PD-1, anti-PD-L1 or anti-CTLA-4 therapy; 40% had some. Whole-study findings and limits: It was also the case that some nonresponders had low normalized T-cell clonal expansion.

Repertoires were generated with immunoSEQ multiplex PCR, while TCRdb's copy carries only in-frame clones and drops some. The sample contains 64,000 or so clones, approximately 80% of which appear only once. Germline V gene lookup returns CDR1 LNHNV and CDR2 YYDKDF (reference sequence). Trimming shortened V by 3 bases and J by 2 bases, and 14 bases separated the two germline ends. The CDR3 has 16 residues. The chain uses TRBV15 and TRBJ2-4; D unclear. The source material was CD4+ or CD8+ T cells sorted from blood, sampled in a trial of the OX40 agonist ivuxolimab. The clonotype comes from an adult with an advanced solid tumor such as melanoma, head and neck, liver or kidney cancer. The CDR3 DNA follows: TGTGCCACCAGCAGTGGGTTAGCAGTTACCAAAAACATTCAGTACTTC. Residues: CATSSGLAVTKNIQYF.